This T cell receptor (beta chain) was sequenced in a study of T cell changes during pregnancy in multiple sclerosis. CDR1 and CDR2 from the germline V gene are GTSNPN and SVGIG (reference sequence). V lost 2 bases and J lost 3; bases outside the gene matches: 7. The CDR3 covers 15 residues. The data were produced by immunoSEQ multiplex PCR, yet TCRdb's version contains in-frame clones alone and is incomplete. The data show under 85,000 clones, over 80% seen once. The sequence was obtained from a female donor with multiple sclerosis, enrolled in a pregnancy study. V gene TRBV30 combines with J gene TRBJ2-3, with 8 bases lining up with TRBD1. The sample here was CD4+ T cells from peripheral blood mononuclear cells, taken in the second trimester of pregnancy. The CDR3 protein is CAWSNRGVRTDTQYF. CDR3 nucleotide sequence: TGTGCCTGGAGTAACAGGGGGGTTAGGACAGATACGCAGTATTTT.